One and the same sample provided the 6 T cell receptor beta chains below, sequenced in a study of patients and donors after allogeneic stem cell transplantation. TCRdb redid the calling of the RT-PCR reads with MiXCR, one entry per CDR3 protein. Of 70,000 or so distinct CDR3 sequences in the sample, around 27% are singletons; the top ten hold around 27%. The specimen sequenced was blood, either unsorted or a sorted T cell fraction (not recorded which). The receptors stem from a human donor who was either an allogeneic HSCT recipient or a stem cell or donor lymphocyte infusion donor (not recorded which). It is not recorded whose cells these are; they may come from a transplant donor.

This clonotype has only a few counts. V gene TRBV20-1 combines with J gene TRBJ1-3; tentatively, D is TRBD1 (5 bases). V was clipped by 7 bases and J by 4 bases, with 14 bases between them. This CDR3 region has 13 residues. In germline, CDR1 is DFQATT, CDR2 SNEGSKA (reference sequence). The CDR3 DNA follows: TGCAGTGTGGGTGCAGGGTACGGAAACACCATATATTTT. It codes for CSVGAGYGNTIYF.

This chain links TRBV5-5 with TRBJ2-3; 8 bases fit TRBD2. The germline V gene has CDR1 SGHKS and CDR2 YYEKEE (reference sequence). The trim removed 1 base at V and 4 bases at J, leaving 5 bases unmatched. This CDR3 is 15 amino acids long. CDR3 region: CASSLREGIADTQYF. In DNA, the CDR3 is TGTGCCAGCAGCTTGCGGGAGGGCATAGCAGATACGCAGTATTTT. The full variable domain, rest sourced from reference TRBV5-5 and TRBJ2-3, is DAGVTQSPTHLIKTRGQQVTLRCSPISGHKSVSWYQQVLGQGPQFIFQYYEKEERGRGNFPDRFSARQFPNYSSELNVNALLLGDSALYLCASSLREGIADTQYFGPGTRLTVL.

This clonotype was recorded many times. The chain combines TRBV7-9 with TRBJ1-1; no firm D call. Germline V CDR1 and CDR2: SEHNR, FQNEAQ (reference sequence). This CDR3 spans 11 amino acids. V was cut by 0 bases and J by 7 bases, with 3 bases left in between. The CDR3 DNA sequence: TGTGCCAGCAGCTTAGCCTTTGAAGCTTTCTTT. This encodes CASSLAFEAFF.

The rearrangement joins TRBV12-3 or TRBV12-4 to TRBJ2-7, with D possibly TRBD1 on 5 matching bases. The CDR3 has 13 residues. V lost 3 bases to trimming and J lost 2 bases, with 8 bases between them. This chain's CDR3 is CASSLGLAYEQYF. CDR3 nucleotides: TGTGCCAGCAGTTTGGGGCTAGCCTACGAGCAGTACTTC.

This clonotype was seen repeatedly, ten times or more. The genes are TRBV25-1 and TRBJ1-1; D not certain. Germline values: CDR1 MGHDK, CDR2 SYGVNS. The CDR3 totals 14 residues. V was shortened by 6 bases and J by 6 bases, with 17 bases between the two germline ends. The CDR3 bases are TGTGCCAGCAGCGACGACCGGTTCGACTCTGAAGCTTTCTTT. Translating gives CASSDDRFDSEAFF. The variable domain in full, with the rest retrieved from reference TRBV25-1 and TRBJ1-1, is EADIYQTPRYLVIGTGKKITLECSQTMGHDKMYWYQQDPGMELHLIHYSYGVNSTEKGDLSSESTVSRIRTEHFPLTLESARPSHTSQYLCASSDDRFDSEAFFGQGTRLTVV.

The CDR3, as DNA: TGTGCCAGCAGTTTATTCAGGGCGAACACTGAAGCTTTCTTT. Amino acids: CASSLFRANTEAFF. V gene TRBV28 combines with J gene TRBJ1-1, with a tentative D call TRBD1 (5 bases). The ends were cut back, 1 base at V and 1 base at J, with 7 bases in the middle. The CDR3 is 14 residues long. CDR1 is MDHEN, CDR2 SYDVKM, per germline.